This T cell receptor beta chain was obtained from a study of untreated major depressive disorder. General observations from the study: Depressed patients' CD4+ T cells carried increased TRBV05-01 (Vbeta 5.1) usage versus control CD4+ T cells.

A word on this clone: Its matching antigen is unknown.

TCRdb's table, derived via immunoSEQ multiplex PCR, lists solely in-frame clones and lacks some. Altogether some 13,000 clones are present, around 90% being singletons, with the ten largest covering 0.65% to 0.9%. CDR1 and CDR2 (germline): GTSNPN, SVGIG (reference sequence). V dropped 5 bases and J dropped 1; count of bases not matched to a gene: 3. The CDR3 is made up of 14 amino acids. Magnetic negative selection enriched CD4+ T cells from thawed PBMCs. V and J are TRBV30 and TRBJ2-2, with 8 bases that match TRBD2. The TCR sequence derives from a man under 40 with major depressive disorder. Sequencing was performed on CD4+ T cells from PBMCs. The CDR3 reads CAWGTSGNTGELFF. Here the CDR3 DNA reads TGTGCCTGGGGTACTAGCGGGAACACCGGGGAGCTGTTTTTT.